The 6 T cell receptor beta chains reported below all come from one sample, sequenced in a study of read filtering for tumor transcriptome and immune sequencing. This library used 300 to 450 ng RNA and molecular barcoded adaptors spanning alpha/delta and beta/gamma chains. One entry per CDR3 protein results from TCRdb running MiXCR on the reads. The sample shows about 57,000 distinct CDR3 sequences, under 25% of them seen only once. The sequenced sample consisted of a population of CD138-negative cells sorted from bone marrow. Source of these receptors: a donor older than 35 with multiple myeloma.

This clonotype was counted between two and nine times. The chain recombines TRBV4-1 with TRBJ2-1; D tentatively fits TRBD1 or TRBD2 (7 bases each). V was pared by 5 bases and J by 9 bases, with 26 bases between. In germline, CDR1 is MGHRA, CDR2 YSYEKL. This CDR3 comprises 17 residues. CDR3 residues: CASSSDVTGTAGSEQFF. The CDR3 DNA reads TGCGCCAGCAGCTCTGACGTGACCGGGACAGCGGGGTCTGAGCAGTTCTTC.

This clonotype was recorded at least ten times. A read error may produce the germline difference seen at one junction end. The gene calls are TRBV5-1 and TRBJ2-1; D uncertain. Germline V CDR1 and CDR2: SGHRS, YFSETQ. This CDR3 comprises 12 residues. This chain's CDR3 is CASSYTVNEQFF. CDR3 nucleotides: TGTGCCAGCAGCTATACAGTCAATGAGCAGTTCTTC.

The rearrangement uses TRBV5-4 and TRBJ2-7; a weak D match, TRBD1 (6 bases). CDR1 and CDR2 from the germline V gene are SGHNT and YYREEE (reference sequence). V lost 3 bases, J lost 2 bases, and 12 bases lay in between. This CDR3 is 14 amino acids long. CDR3 nucleotide sequence: TGTGCCAGCAGCTCAGGACAGAATCCCTACGAGCAGTACTTC. Its translation: CASSSGQNPYEQYF.

This clonotype has a count of ten or more. This chain connects TRBV6-1 to TRBJ1-1, with D unresolved. Germline CDR1 and CDR2: MNHNS and SASEGT. The CDR3 totals 13 residues. Trimming left V 2 bases short and J 4 bases short, with 8 bases between. CDR3 residues: CASSEWRGTEAFF. The CDR3 nucleotides are TGTGCCAGCAGTGAATGGCGCGGCACTGAAGCTTTCTTT.

Only a few counts were recorded for this clonotype. The chain uses TRBV28 and TRBJ2-2, with TRBD2 matching over 10 bases. The V segment lost 1 base and the J segment 5 bases; nucleotides outside the gene matches: 1. CDR3 length: 15 residues. CDR1 and CDR2 (germline): MDHEN, SYDVKM. The CDR3 sequence: CASSLLLAGTGELFF. For the CDR3, the DNA is TGTGCCAGCAGTTTATTACTAGCGGGAACCGGGGAGCTGTTTTTT. The variable domain in full, completed from reference TRBV28 and TRBJ2-2, reads DVKVTQSSRYLVKRTGEKVFLECVQDMDHENMFWYRQDPGLGLRLIYFSYDVKMKEKGDIPEGYSVSREKKERFSLILESASTNQTSMYLCASSLLLAGTGELFFGEGSRLTVL.

This chain uses TRBV7-2 with TRBJ2-1, with 9 bases that match TRBD2. There are 15 residues in the CDR3. V gave up 5 bases and J gave up 4 bases; unmatched junction bases: 6. Germline lookup yields CDR1 SGHTA and CDR2 FQGNSA. CDR3 sequence (DNA): TGTGCCAGCAGCGCTGGCGCGGGAGGGTACAATGAGCAGTTCTTC. Protein: CASSAGAGGYNEQFF.